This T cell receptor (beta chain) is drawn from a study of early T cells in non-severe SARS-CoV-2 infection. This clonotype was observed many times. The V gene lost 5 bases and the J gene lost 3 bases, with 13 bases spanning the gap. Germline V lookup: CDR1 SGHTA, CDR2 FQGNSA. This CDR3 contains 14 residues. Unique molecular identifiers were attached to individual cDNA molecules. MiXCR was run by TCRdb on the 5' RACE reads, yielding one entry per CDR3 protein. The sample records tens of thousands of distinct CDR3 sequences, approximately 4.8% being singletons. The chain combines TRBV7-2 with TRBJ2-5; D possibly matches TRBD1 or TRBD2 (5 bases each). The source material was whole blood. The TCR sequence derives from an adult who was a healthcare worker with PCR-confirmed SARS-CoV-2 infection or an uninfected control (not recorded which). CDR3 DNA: TGTGCCAGCAGCCTCTCCGGGACCAAAGAGACCCAGTACTTC. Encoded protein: CASSLSGTKETQYF.